Listed here are 31 T cell receptor beta chains from one sample, sequenced in a study of blood T cell repertoires in COVID-19. This table comes from immunoSEQ multiplex PCR, and its TCRdb copy is limited to in-frame clones, with some not included. The data show about 250,000 clones, 87% seen once. Specimen: PBMCs or T cells enriched from blood (not recorded which). These TCRs come from a woman in her twenties or thirties with acute COVID-19.

V is TRBV24-1 and J is TRBJ1-6, with D unclear. CDR1 is KGHDR and CDR2 is SFDVKD in the germline V gene. The CDR3 sequence is 14 residues long. Trimming removed 7 bases at V and 6 bases at J, with 12 bases between. The CDR3 nucleotides read TGTGCCACCAGAGAGTCGGGGTTTAATTCACCCCTCCACTTT. Protein product: CATRESGFNSPLHF.

The chain carries TRBV6-2 or TRBV6-3 and TRBJ2-7; a possible D gene is TRBD1 (5 bases). Germline V gene data show CDR1 as MNHEY and CDR2 as SVGEGT. The CDR3 is 15 amino acids. With 2 bases removed from V and 2 bases from J, the gap between germline ends came to 13 bases. CDR3 residues: CASSYARRGAYEQYF. The CDR3 coding sequence is TGTGCCAGCAGTTACGCGCGAAGGGGCGCCTACGAGCAGTACTTC.

The chain joins TRBV5-1 to TRBJ1-1; 10 bases are a match to TRBD1. J lost 1 base, V lost 3 bases, and 6 bases had no gene match. From germline, CDR1 is SGHRS and CDR2 YFSETQ. The CDR3 extends over 16 amino acids. The CDR3 DNA follows: TGCGCCAGCAGCTCCCCGGGACAGGGGAGGAACACTGAAGCTTTCTTT. It specifies CASSSPGQGRNTEAFF.

The genes are TRBV28 and TRBJ2-1; TRBD1 matches 7 bases. The CDR3 is made up of 15 amino acids. After removal of 8 bases from V and 7 bases from J, the junction contained 14 bases not matched to a gene. CDR1 MDHEN and CDR2 SYDVKM come from the germline V gene. CDR3 DNA: TGTGCCAGCGGATACACAGGGGCGGCTTGGAATGAGCAGTTCTTC. This encodes CASGYTGAAWNEQFF.

The chain couples TRBV7-8 to TRBJ1-4, with 7 bases aligning to TRBD1. Trimming took 5 bases from V and 7 from J; bases not matched to a gene: 13. Germline V gene data show CDR1 as SGHVS and CDR2 as FQNEAQ. The CDR3 length is 16 residues. CDR3 sequence: CASSLFRDSMGEKLFF. The CDR3 nucleotides read TGTGCCAGCAGCCTATTTCGGGACAGTATGGGTGAAAAACTGTTTTTT.

The chain combines TRBV7-2 with TRBJ2-1; TRBD2 agrees at 12 bases. V trimming: 0 bases; J trimming: 5 bases; junction bases outside the gene matches: 5. The CDR3 has 17 amino acids. Per germline, CDR1 SGHTA and CDR2 FQGNSA. The CDR3 DNA reads as TGTGCCAGCAGCTTAGCACCGGGACTAGCGGGTAACAATGAGCAGTTCTTC. It translates to CASSLAPGLAGNNEQFF.

The chain links TRBV5-1 to TRBJ2-1; 15 bases map to TRBD2. After removal of 2 bases from V and 3 bases from J, the junction contained 6 bases not matched to a gene. Germline V gene lookup returns CDR1 SGHRS and CDR2 YFSETQ. The CDR3 consists of 18 residues. The CDR3 sequence is CASSFGLAGGTRYNEQFF. The CDR3 coding sequence is TGCGCCAGCAGCTTCGGACTAGCGGGGGGGACCCGCTACAATGAGCAGTTCTTC.

V and J are TRBV3-1 (or the pseudogene TRBV3-2) and TRBJ1-2, with a tentative D call TRBD1 (5 bases). V lost 4 bases, J lost 5 bases, and 11 bases lay in between. Germline CDR1 and CDR2: LGHDT and YNNKEL (reference sequence). This CDR3 spans 13 amino acids. In DNA form, the CDR3 reads TGTGCCAGCAGCCGGGGGGGTACGTATGGCTACACCTTC. The encoded protein is CASSRGGTYGYTF.

The chain is built from TRBV7-9 and TRBJ1-5; 7 bases map to TRBD1. J was trimmed by 3 bases and V by 4 bases; bases with no gene match: 3. Germline V CDR1 and CDR2: SEHNR, FQNEAQ (reference sequence). The CDR3 contains 14 residues. In DNA, the CDR3 is TGTGCCAGCAGCTCGGGACAGCCCAATCAGCCCCAGCATTTT. This translates into CASSSGQPNQPQHF. Combining the CDR3 with reference TRBV7-9 and TRBJ1-5 gives the whole variable domain DTGVSQNPRHKITKRGQNVTFRCDPISEHNRLYWYRQTLGQGPEFLTYFQNEAQLEKSRLLSDRFSAERPKGSFSTLEIQRTEQGDSAMYLCASSSGQPNQPQHFGDGTRLSIL.

V gene TRBV11-2 combines with J gene TRBJ2-3; D remains unclear. The germline gives CDR1 SGHAT, CDR2 FQNNGV. The CDR3 sequence is 15 residues long. Trimming took off 3 bases at V and 8 bases at J, with 18 bases between the two ends. The CDR3 bases are TGTGCCAGCAGCTTCGTTGGAGCCCTAAGCCTTACGCAGTATTTT. As protein: CASSFVGALSLTQYF.

This chain links TRBV10-3 with TRBJ2-7, with 7 bases identical to TRBD1. Trimming at V came to 8 bases and at J to 2 bases, leaving 9 bases not matched to a gene. Per germline, CDR1 ENHRY and CDR2 SYGVKD. The CDR3 runs to 14 residues. CDR3 sequence reads: CAIGSTGTPYEQYF. DNA of the CDR3: TGTGCCATCGGATCGACAGGGACCCCCTACGAGCAGTACTTC.

V and J are TRBV2 and TRBJ1-1; D is possibly TRBD1 (6 bases). The CDR3 has 13 residues. V was trimmed by 5 bases and J by 5 bases, leaving 12 bases between them. Germline CDR1 reads SNHLY; CDR2 reads FYNNEI. The CDR3, as DNA: TGTGCCAGCAGTACAGGGATGGGTACTGAAGCTTTCTTT. Residues: CASSTGMGTEAFF.

V usage is TRBV3-1 (or the pseudogene TRBV3-2) and J usage is TRBJ2-7, with 9 bases matching TRBD1. This CDR3 contains 15 residues. Germline CDR1 and CDR2: LGHDT and YNNKEL (reference sequence). J was trimmed by 1 base and V by 4 bases; bases with no gene match: 5. DNA for the CDR3: TGTGCCAGCAGCCCTAGGACAGGGGCATCCTACGAGCAGTACTTC. As protein: CASSPRTGASYEQYF.

The V and J genes are TRBV28 and TRBJ1-3; 10 bases align to TRBD1. Per germline, CDR1 MDHEN and CDR2 SYDVKM. After removal of 6 bases from V and 3 bases from J, the junction contained 14 bases not matched to a gene. The CDR3 sequence is 18 residues long. CDR3 residues: CASRDDRDRGGSGNTIYF. The CDR3 region has the DNA TGTGCCAGCAGGGACGACCGGGACAGGGGAGGAAGTGGAAACACCATATATTTT.

The chain recombines TRBV29-1 with TRBJ2-1, with TRBD2 matching 10 bases. The V gene end was trimmed by 1 base and the J gene end by 0 bases; junction bases not matched to a gene: 0. The CDR3 covers 15 residues. Germline CDR1 SQVTM, CDR2 ANQGSEA. CDR3 amino acids: CSVEVAGGSYNEQFF. In nucleotides, the CDR3 is TGCAGCGTTGAAGTAGCGGGAGGCTCCTACAATGAGCAGTTCTTC.

This rearrangement joins TRBV5-1 to TRBJ1-1, with D uncertain. Germline CDR1 is SGHRS and CDR2 is YFSETQ. CDR3 size: 13 residues. The ends were cut back, 6 bases at V and 4 bases at J, with 13 bases in the middle. The CDR3 DNA reads TGCGCCAGCAACCGCGGCGCGGGCACTGAAGCTTTCTTT. Translated: CASNRGAGTEAFF.

The chain couples TRBV28 to TRBJ2-1; D possibly corresponds to TRBD1 (6 bases). The CDR3 spans 14 residues. Germline V CDR1 and CDR2: MDHEN, SYDVKM. V was cut by 8 bases and J by 0 bases, with 11 bases left in between. The CDR3 nucleotides read TGTGCCAGCCACACAGGGAGCTCCTACAATGAGCAGTTCTTC. Protein sequence: CASHTGSSYNEQFF.

The V and J genes are TRBV5-4 and TRBJ2-3; D unresolved. CDR3 length equals 14 residues. Germline loops: CDR1 SGHNT, CDR2 YYREEE (reference sequence). Trimming removed 4 bases at V and 8 bases at J, with 17 bases between. CDR3 nucleotide sequence: TGTGCCAGCAGCCTCACGAGGCAACCCGGTACGCAGTATTTT. Encoded protein: CASSLTRQPGTQYF. Full variable domain (remainder filled in from reference TRBV5-4 and TRBJ2-3): ETGVTQSPTHLIKTRGQQVTLRCSSQSGHNTVSWYQQALGQGPQFIFQYYREEENGRGNFPPRFSGLQFPNYSSELNVNALELDDSALYLCASSLTRQPGTQYFGPGTRLTVL.

The V call is TRBV27, the J call TRBJ2-6; TRBD2 matches at 8 bases. V gave up 6 bases and J gave up 3 bases; unmatched junction bases: 7. Looked up from germline, CDR1 is MNHEY and CDR2 is SMNVEV (reference sequence). The CDR3 has 16 residues. The CDR3: CASSPPGGFGANVLTF. CDR3 bases: TGTGCCAGCAGCCCTCCGGGGGGGTTTGGGGCCAACGTCCTGACTTTC.

The V gene is TRBV3-1 (or the pseudogene TRBV3-2), the J gene TRBJ2-7, with TRBD2 matching over 12 bases. V lost 4 bases and J lost 2; bases outside the gene matches: 3. Germline CDR1 is LGHDT and CDR2 is YNNKEL (reference sequence). The CDR3 runs 15 residues. CDR3 sequence (DNA): TGTGCCAGCAGCCTTCGACTAGCGGGAGCCTACGAGCAGTACTTC. Residues: CASSLRLAGAYEQYF.

A single count supports this clone. This chain joins TRBV2 and TRBJ2-7, with a possible D match to TRBD2 (6 bases). CDR1 SNHLY and CDR2 FYNNEI come from the germline V gene. V was cut by 6 bases and J by 0 bases, with 15 bases left in between. This CDR3 is 15 amino acids long. CDR3 sequence (DNA): TGTGCCAGCAGATTCGGACTAAGGGACTCCTACGAGCAGTACTTC. Encoded protein: CASRFGLRDSYEQYF. Looking up the rest from reference TRBV2 and TRBJ2-7 gives the full variable domain: EPEVTQTPSHQVTQMGQEVILRCVPISNHLYFYWYRQILGQKVEFLVSFYNNEISEKSEIFDDQFSVERPDGSNFTLKIRSTKLEDSAMYFCASRFGLRDSYEQYFGPGTRLTVT.

This chain connects TRBV2 to TRBJ1-5; maybe TRBD1 (6 bases). Germline lookup yields CDR1 SNHLY and CDR2 FYNNEI. The CDR3 contains 14 residues. The ends were cut back, 4 bases at V and 4 bases at J, with 11 bases in the middle. The CDR3 sequence is CASSGDTPNQPQHF. The CDR3 region has the DNA TGTGCCAGCAGTGGGGACACTCCTAATCAGCCCCAGCATTTT.

This clone turned up a few times. The chain combines TRBV14 with TRBJ2-1; possibly TRBD2 for D (6 bases). The V and J ends lost 0 bases and 9 bases respectively, with 15 bases between them. The CDR3 length is 15 residues. Per germline, CDR1 SGHDN and CDR2 FVKESK. The CDR3 spells CASSQDWDSRGEQFF. The CDR3, as DNA: TGTGCCAGCAGCCAAGATTGGGACTCACGGGGTGAGCAGTTCTTC.

The rearrangement joins TRBV4-1 to TRBJ2-7; 9 bases map to TRBD2. There are 15 residues in the CDR3. Per germline, CDR1 MGHRA and CDR2 YSYEKL. The V segment lost 4 bases and the J segment 2 bases; nucleotides outside the gene matches: 6. The CDR3 sequence: CASSPSGTSTYEQYF. DNA of the CDR3: TGCGCCAGCAGCCCGTCAGGGACTAGCACCTACGAGCAGTACTTC.

This chain joins TRBV3-1 (or the pseudogene TRBV3-2) and TRBJ2-3; possible D gene TRBD2, 5 bases. The CDR3 sequence is 14 residues long. Trimming pared 4 bases from V and 2 bases from J, leaving 10 bases between. Germline-derived CDR1 and CDR2 are LGHDT and YNNKEL (reference sequence). CDR3 residues: CASSRGGPTDTQYF. Written as DNA, the CDR3 is TGTGCCAGCAGCCGAGGAGGCCCCACAGATACGCAGTATTTT.

The rearrangement links TRBV11-2 to TRBJ2-2; TRBD2 might be the D (6 bases). This CDR3 spans 15 amino acids. Trimming took 1 base from V and 6 from J, leaving 12 bases between them. Germline V gene data show CDR1 as SGHAT and CDR2 as FQNNGV. The DNA of the CDR3 is TGTGCCAGCAGCTTAGGGCGGAGGGTGGCCGGGGAGCTGTTTTTT. This encodes CASSLGRRVAGELFF.

Only a few counts were recorded for this clone. The chain recombines TRBV6-5 with TRBJ1-4; the D gene is possibly TRBD1 (6 bases). The V end lost 5 bases, the J end lost 4 bases, and 11 bases lay between the germline ends. The V gene's germline CDR1 is MNHEY and CDR2 SVGAGI. There are 14 residues in the CDR3. CDR3 sequence reads: CASSTRDNNEKLFF. Here the CDR3 DNA reads TGTGCCAGCAGTACCCGGGACAATAATGAAAAACTGTTTTTT.

The chain recombines TRBV5-1 with TRBJ1-1; TRBD1 matches at 7 bases. V lost 0 bases and J lost 5; bases outside the gene matches: 10. In germline, CDR1 is SGHRS, CDR2 YFSETQ. The CDR3 is made up of 16 amino acids. The CDR3 sequence: CASSLEGQVRGTEAFF. CDR3 DNA: TGCGCCAGCAGCTTGGAAGGACAGGTCCGTGGGACTGAAGCTTTCTTT.

The CDR3 sequence is CASSGLAEPSTDTQYF. The CDR3 DNA is TGTGCCAGCAGTGGACTAGCGGAGCCTAGCACAGATACGCAGTATTTT. The V and J genes are TRBV6-2 or TRBV6-3 and TRBJ2-3; 10 bases match TRBD2. Trimming cost V 5 bases and J 0 bases; bases outside gene matches: 5. The V gene's germline CDR1 is MNHEY and CDR2 SVGEGT. The CDR3 spans 16 residues.

The gene calls are TRBV6-5 and TRBJ1-1; D not certain. Germline V lookup: CDR1 MNHEY, CDR2 SVGAGI. This CDR3 spans 14 amino acids. Trimming cost V 0 bases and J 1 base, with 6 bases left between them. This chain's CDR3 is CASSYSQANTEAFF. DNA for the CDR3: TGTGCCAGCAGTTACTCTCAGGCGAACACTGAAGCTTTCTTT.

The chain employs TRBV29-1 and TRBJ2-3; 8 bases line up with TRBD1. V was clipped by 4 bases and J by 2 bases; unmatched bases: 8. CDR1 is SQVTM, CDR2 ANQGSEA, per germline. The CDR3 consists of 15 residues. CDR3 sequence: CSVVRDRTPTDTQYF. The CDR3 bases are TGCAGCGTTGTAAGGGACAGGACGCCCACAGATACGCAGTATTTT.